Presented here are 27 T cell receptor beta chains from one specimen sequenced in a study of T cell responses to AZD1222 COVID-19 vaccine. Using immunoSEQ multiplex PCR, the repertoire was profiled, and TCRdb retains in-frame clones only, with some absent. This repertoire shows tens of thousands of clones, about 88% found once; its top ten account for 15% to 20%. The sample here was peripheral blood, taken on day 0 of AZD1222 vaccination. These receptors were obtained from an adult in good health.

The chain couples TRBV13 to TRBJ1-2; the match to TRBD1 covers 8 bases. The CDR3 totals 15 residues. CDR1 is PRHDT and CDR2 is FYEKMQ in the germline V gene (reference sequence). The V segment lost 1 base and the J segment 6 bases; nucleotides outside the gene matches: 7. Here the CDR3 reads CASSLVQGAENGYTF. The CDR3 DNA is TGTGCCAGCAGCTTAGTGCAGGGGGCGGAAAATGGCTACACCTTC.

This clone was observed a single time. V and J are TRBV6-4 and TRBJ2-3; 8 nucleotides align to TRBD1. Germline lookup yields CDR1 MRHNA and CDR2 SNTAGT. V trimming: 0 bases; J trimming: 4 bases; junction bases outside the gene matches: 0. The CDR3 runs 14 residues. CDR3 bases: TGTGCCAGCAGTGACTCACAGGGGGCAGATACGCAGTATTTT. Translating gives CASSDSQGADTQYF.

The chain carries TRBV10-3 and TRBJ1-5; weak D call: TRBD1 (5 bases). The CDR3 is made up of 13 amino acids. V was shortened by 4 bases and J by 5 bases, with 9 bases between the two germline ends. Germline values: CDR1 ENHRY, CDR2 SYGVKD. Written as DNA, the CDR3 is TGTGCCATCAGTGCCGACAGTTATCAGCCCCAGCATTTT. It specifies CAISADSYQPQHF.

CDR3 DNA: TGCGCCAGCAGTCCAGGGCAGGGTGAAAGTCCCGTCTACGAGCAGTACTTC. It yields the protein CASSPGQGESPVYEQYF. This rearrangement joins TRBV23-1 to TRBJ2-7, with D possibly TRBD1 on 5 matching bases. TRBV23-1 is flagged as an ORF with uncertain function. Trimming left V 4 bases short and J 3 bases short, with 22 bases between. The CDR3 spans 17 residues.

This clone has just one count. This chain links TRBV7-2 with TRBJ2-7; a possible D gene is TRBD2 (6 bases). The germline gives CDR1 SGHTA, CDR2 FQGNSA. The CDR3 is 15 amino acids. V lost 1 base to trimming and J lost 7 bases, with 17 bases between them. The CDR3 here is CASSLVGGVRVEQYF. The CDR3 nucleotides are TGTGCCAGCAGCTTAGTGGGGGGTGTGCGGGTGGAGCAGTACTTC.

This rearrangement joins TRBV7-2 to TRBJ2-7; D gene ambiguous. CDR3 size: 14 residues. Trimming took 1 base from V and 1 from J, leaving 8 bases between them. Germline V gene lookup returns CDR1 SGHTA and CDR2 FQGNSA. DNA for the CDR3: TGTGCCAGCAGCTTAGTCGCTAGTTCCTACGAGCAGTACTTC. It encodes CASSLVASSYEQYF.

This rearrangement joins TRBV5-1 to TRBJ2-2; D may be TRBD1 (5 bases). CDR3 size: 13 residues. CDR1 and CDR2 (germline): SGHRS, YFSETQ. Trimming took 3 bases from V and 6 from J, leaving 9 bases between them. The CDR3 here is CASSSRDPGELFF. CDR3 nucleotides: TGCGCCAGCAGCTCCAGGGATCCCGGGGAGCTGTTTTTT. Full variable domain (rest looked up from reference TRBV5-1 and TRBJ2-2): KAGVTQTPRYLIKTRGQQVTLSCSPISGHRSVSWYQQTPGQGLQFLFEYFSETQRNKGNFPGRFSGRQFSNSRSEMNVSTLELGDSALYLCASSSRDPGELFFGEGSRLTVL.

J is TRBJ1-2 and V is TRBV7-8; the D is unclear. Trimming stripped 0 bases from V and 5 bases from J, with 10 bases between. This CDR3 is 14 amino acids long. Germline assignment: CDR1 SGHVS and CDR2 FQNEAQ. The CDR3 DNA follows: TGTGCCAGCAGCTTAGCAGGTGTGGGGTATGGCTACACCTTC. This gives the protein CASSLAGVGYGYTF.

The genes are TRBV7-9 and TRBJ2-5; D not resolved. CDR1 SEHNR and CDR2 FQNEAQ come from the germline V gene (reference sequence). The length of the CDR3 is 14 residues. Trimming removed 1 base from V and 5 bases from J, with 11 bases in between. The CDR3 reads CASSLGDLRETQYF. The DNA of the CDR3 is TGTGCCAGCAGCTTAGGGGATCTGAGGGAGACCCAGTACTTC.

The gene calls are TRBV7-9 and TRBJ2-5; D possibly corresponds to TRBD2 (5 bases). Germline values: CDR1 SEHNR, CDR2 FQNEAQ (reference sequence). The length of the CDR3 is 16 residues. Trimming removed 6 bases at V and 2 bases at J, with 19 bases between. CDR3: CASRLGQSIAQETQYF. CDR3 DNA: TGTGCCAGCAGACTAGGTCAGAGTATAGCTCAAGAGACCCAGTACTTC.

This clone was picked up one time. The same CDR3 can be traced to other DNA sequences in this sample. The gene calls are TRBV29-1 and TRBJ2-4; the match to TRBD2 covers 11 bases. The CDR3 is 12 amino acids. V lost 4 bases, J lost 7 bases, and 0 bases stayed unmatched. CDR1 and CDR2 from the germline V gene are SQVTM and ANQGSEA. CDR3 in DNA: TGCAGCGTTGGGACTAGCGGGAACATTCAGTACTTC. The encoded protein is CSVGTSGNIQYF.

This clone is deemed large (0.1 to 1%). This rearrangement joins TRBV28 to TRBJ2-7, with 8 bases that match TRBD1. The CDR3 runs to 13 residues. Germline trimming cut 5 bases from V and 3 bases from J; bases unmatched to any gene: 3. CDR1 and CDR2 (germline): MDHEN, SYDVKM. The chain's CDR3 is CASSIGQGYEQYF. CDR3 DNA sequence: TGTGCCAGCAGTATCGGACAGGGCTACGAGCAGTACTTC.

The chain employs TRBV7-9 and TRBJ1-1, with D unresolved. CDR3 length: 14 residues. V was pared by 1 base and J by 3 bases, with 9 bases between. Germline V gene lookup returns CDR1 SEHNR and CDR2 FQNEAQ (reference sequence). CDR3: CASSLGYVDTEAFF. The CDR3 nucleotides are TGTGCCAGCAGCTTAGGCTACGTCGACACTGAAGCTTTCTTT.

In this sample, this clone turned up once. The CDR3 sequence: CASSLVLQGASYEQYF. CDR3 coding DNA: TGTGCCAGCAGCTTGGTCCTACAGGGGGCCTCCTACGAGCAGTACTTC. The V and J genes are TRBV5-4 and TRBJ2-7; the match to TRBD1 covers 9 bases. V was pared by 0 bases and J by 0 bases, with 4 bases of the junction left unmatched. The CDR3 loop spans 16 amino acids. The germline V gene has CDR1 SGHNT and CDR2 YYREEE (reference sequence).

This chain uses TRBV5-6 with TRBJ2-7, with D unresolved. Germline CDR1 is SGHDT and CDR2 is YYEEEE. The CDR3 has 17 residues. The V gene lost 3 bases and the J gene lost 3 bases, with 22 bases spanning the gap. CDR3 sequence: CASSYKIKLVSRYEQYF. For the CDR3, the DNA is TGTGCCAGCAGCTATAAGATCAAGCTTGTTTCCCGCTACGAGCAGTACTTC.

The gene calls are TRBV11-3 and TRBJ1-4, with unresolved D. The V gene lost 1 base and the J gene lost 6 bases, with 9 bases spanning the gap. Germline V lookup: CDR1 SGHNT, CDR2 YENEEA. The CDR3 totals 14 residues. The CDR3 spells CASSLGGSDEKLFF. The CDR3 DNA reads TGTGCCAGCAGCTTAGGAGGGTCTGATGAAAAACTGTTTTTT.

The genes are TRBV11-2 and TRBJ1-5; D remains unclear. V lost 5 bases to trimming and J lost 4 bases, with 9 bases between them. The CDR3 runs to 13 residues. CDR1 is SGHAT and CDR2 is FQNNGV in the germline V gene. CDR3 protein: CASSPDWNQPQHF. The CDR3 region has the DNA TGTGCCAGCAGCCCCGACTGGAATCAGCCCCAGCATTTT.

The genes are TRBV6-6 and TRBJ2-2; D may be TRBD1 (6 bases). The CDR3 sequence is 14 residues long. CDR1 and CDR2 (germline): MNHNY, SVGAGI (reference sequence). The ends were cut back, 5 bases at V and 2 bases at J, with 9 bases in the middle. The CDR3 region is CASSKGQNTGELFF. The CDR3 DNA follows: TGTGCCAGCAGTAAGGGACAAAACACCGGGGAGCTGTTTTTT.

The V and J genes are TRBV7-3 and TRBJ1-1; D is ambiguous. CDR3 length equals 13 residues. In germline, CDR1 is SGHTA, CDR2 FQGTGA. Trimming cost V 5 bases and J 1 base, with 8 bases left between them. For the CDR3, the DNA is TGTGCCAGCAGCAGATCAGAGAACACTGAAGCTTTCTTT. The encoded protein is CASSRSENTEAFF.

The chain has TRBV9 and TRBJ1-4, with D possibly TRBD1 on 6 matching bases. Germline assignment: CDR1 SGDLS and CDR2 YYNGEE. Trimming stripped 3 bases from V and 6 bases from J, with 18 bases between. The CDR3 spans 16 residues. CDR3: CASSGRRGGGDEKLFF. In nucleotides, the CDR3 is TGTGCCAGCAGCGGCAGAAGGGGGGGCGGTGATGAAAAACTGTTTTTT.

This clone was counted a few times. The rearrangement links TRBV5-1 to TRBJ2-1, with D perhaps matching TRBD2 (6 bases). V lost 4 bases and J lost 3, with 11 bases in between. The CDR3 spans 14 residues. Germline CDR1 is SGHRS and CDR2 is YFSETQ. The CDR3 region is CASSAAGGYNEQFF. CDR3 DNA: TGCGCCAGCAGCGCAGCCGGGGGCTACAATGAGCAGTTCTTC. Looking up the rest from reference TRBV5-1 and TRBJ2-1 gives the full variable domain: KAGVTQTPRYLIKTRGQQVTLSCSPISGHRSVSWYQQTPGQGLQFLFEYFSETQRNKGNFPGRFSGRQFSNSRSEMNVSTLELGDSALYLCASSAAGGYNEQFFGPGTRLTVL.

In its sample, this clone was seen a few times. CDR3 sequence reads: CASSLPSLGSGGNQPQHF. In DNA, the CDR3 is TGTGCCAGCAGCTTGCCATCCCTCGGGTCAGGCGGCAATCAGCCCCAGCATTTT. The V call is TRBV7-2, the J call TRBJ1-5; D is undetermined. Germline values: CDR1 SGHTA, CDR2 FQGNSA. V lost 3 bases and J 2 bases, leaving 20 bases between the germline ends. The CDR3 consists of 18 residues.

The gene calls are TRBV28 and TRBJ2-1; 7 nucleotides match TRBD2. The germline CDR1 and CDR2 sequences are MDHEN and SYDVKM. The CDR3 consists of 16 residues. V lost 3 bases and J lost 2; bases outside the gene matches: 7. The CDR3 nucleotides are TGTGCCAGCAGTTTGGGAAACGGGAGGCCCTACAATGAGCAGTTCTTC. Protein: CASSLGNGRPYNEQFF.

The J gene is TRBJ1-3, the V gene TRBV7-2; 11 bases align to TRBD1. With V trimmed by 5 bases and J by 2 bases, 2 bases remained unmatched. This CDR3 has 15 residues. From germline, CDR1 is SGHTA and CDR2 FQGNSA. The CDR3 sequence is CASSGQGAAGNTIYF. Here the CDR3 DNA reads TGTGCCAGCAGCGGACAGGGGGCCGCTGGAAACACCATATATTTT.

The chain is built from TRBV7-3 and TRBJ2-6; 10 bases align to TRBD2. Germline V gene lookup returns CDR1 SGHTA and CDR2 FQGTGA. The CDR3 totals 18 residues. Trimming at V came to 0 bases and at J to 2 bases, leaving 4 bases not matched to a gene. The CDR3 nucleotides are TGTGCCAGCAGCTTAACACTAGCGGGACCCCCTGGGGCCAACGTCCTGACTTTC. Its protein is CASSLTLAGPPGANVLTF. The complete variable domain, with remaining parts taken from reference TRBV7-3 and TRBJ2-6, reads GAGVSQTPSNKVTEKGKYVELRCDPISGHTALYWYRQSLGQGPEFLIYFQGTGAADDSGLPNDRFFAVRPEGSVSTLKIQRTERGDSAVYLCASSLTLAGPPGANVLTFGAGSRLTVL.

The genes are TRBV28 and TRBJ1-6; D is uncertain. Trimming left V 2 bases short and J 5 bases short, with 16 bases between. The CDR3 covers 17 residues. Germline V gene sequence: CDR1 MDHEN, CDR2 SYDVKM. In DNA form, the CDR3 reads TGTGCCAGCAGTTTAAACCCGTGGGGAAATCATAATTCACCCCTCCACTTT. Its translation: CASSLNPWGNHNSPLHF.

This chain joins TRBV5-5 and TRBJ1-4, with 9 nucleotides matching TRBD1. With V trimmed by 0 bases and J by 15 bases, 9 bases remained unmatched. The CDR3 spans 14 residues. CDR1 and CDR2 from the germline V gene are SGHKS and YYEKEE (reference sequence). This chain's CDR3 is CASSLGTGVEGLFF. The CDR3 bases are TGTGCCAGCAGCTTGGGGACAGGGGTTGAAGGTTTGTTTTTT.